This T cell receptor (beta chain) was sequenced during a study of cytomegalovirus exposure and HLA in healthy donors. As to this clone: The same CDR3 is also encoded by other DNA sequences in this sample.

Only in-frame clones appear in the TCRdb table, and some are missing; sequencing was by immunoSEQ multiplex PCR. The sample lists more than 250,000 clones, 70% to 90% occurring once. Germline CDR1 SGHTA, CDR2 FQGTGA. This CDR3 comprises 15 residues. The V and J ends lost 2 bases and 7 bases, in that order; junction bases with no gene match: 5. The TCR sequence derives from a woman aged 18-30 years in good health and CMV-seronegative. Sample: PBMCs. The rearrangement links TRBV7-3 to TRBJ2-1; TRBD2 aligns across 10 bases. In nucleotides, the CDR3 is TGTGCCAGCAGCTTATCAGCGGGAGGGTCTAATGAGCAGTTCTTC. It codes for CASSLSAGGSNEQFF. Full variable domain (outside the CDR3, taken from reference TRBV7-3 and TRBJ2-1): GAGVSQTPSNKVTEKGKYVELRCDPISGHTALYWYRQSLGQGPEFLIYFQGTGAADDSGLPNDRFFAVRPEGSVSTLKIQRTERGDSAVYLCASSLSAGGSNEQFFGPGTRLTVL.